The source of this T cell receptor beta chain is a study of cytomegalovirus exposure and HLA in healthy donors. Germline CDR1 and CDR2: MNHNS and SASEGT. After removal of 6 bases from V and 6 bases from J, the junction contained 4 bases not matched to a gene. The CDR3 runs 13 residues. Generated by immunoSEQ multiplex PCR, the TCRdb table keeps only in-frame clones and is missing some. Altogether some 110,000 clones are present, about 85% being singletons, with the ten largest covering more than 1.5%. The chain carries TRBV6-1 and TRBJ2-4; 8 nucleotides match TRBD1. The receptor comes from a woman younger than 30 in good health and CMV-seropositive. Source material: PBMCs. As DNA, the CDR3 is TGTGCCAGCAGGGGGCAGGGGGCAAACATTCAGTACTTC. Translation: CASRGQGANIQYF.